This is a list of T cell receptor beta chains from one sample in a study of T-cell reconstitution after alpha-beta-depleted transplantation in children. MiXCR, applied by TCRdb to the PCR reads, yields one record per CDR3 protein. The data contain a few hundred thousand distinct CDR3 sequences, about 9.3% of them singletons. The source material was PBMCs from the stem cell graft donor, sampled from the stem cell graft. The receptors were sampled from a human donor who donated a stem cell graft to a child with acute lymphoblastic leukemia. The CDR3 runs from the conserved cysteine through the conserved F or W. D genes are given only for firm matches.

CDR3aa	d_gene	v_gene	len	j_gene
CASTPRSNEKLFF	.	TRBV12-3/TRBV12-4	13	TRBJ1-4
CSAQHPGLAGAYEQYF	TRBD2	TRBV20-1	16	TRBJ2-7
CASSSGGEQFF	TRBD1	TRBV5-1	11	TRBJ2-1
CASSPDRGGVSGRPETQYF	TRBD2	TRBV12-3/TRBV12-4	19	TRBJ2-5
CASSPIQGKNTEAFF	.	TRBV18	15	TRBJ1-1
CASSTQDSTAYEQYF	.	TRBV19	15	TRBJ2-7
CASSATSGIGTGELFF	TRBD2	TRBV7-9	16	TRBJ2-2
CASSQEASGVGTQYF	TRBD2	TRBV4-3	15	TRBJ2-5
CASSQAGRGNTEAFF	.	TRBV3-1	15	TRBJ1-1
CASSSGTRKEYQETQYF	.	TRBV12-3/TRBV12-4	17	TRBJ2-5
CASSLAGSRQYEQYF	.	TRBV7-9	15	TRBJ2-7
CASSLSSSTEAFF	.	TRBV28	13	TRBJ1-1